A single count supports the clone carrying this T cell receptor (beta chain). Its antigen is not identified. V was pared by 2 bases and J by 5 bases, with 12 bases between. The CDR3 sequence is 15 residues long. Germline CDR1 is KGHSH and CDR2 is LQKENI. As to treatment: some 20 received Ad26.COV2.S at low or high dose, single or two shots; five or six received placebo; per-sample allocation not given. Specimen acquisition occurred on day 63 following the initial vaccine or placebo injection. Sequencing used immunoSEQ multiplex PCR; TCRdb keeps in-frame clones, though not all of them. The repertoire includes about 430,000 clones, roughly 90% of them detected once, and 9% to 15% sits in the top ten. The source of the sample is a study of Ad26.COV2.S vaccination and SARS-CoV-2 variants. Study-level points and caveats: Total T cell responses were possibly underestimated by TCR breadth and depth analyses. Substantial post-vaccination breadth of spike-specific CD8+ and CD4+ T cell responses was reported.

Sequenced here: peripheral blood, sampled in a trial of Ad26.COV2.S vaccine versus placebo. The chain is built from TRBV18 and TRBJ1-4; D remains unclear. The receptor comes from a person aged 18-65 years who received the Ad26.COV2.S COVID-19 vaccine or a placebo. The CDR3 sequence: CASSPVDGRNEKLFF. The CDR3 DNA sequence: TGTGCCAGCTCACCAGTCGACGGACGAAATGAAAAACTGTTTTTT.